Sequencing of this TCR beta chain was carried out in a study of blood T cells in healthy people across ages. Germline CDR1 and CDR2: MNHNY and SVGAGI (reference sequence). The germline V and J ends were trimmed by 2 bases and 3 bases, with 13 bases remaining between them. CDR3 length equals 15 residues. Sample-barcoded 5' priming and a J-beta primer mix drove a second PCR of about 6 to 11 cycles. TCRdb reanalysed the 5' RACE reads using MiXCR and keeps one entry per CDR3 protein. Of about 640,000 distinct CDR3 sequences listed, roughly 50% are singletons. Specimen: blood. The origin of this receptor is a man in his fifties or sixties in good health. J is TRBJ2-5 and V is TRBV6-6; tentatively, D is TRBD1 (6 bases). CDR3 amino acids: CASSYRGGGEETQYF. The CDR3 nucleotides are TGTGCCAGCAGTTACAGAGGGGGTGGCGAAGAGACCCAGTACTTC.